This T cell receptor (beta chain) was profiled in a study of blood T cell repertoires in COVID-19. Study as a whole: The samples span acute and convalescent COVID-19 from the United States, Italy and Spain. PBMCs, B-cell-depleted T cells, or T cells provided the cDNA or gDNA that made up the material.

Authors' methods: Nucleated cell number was recorded as an estimate derived from reference gene primer amplification. The method was immunoSEQ multiplex PCR; TCRdb's version includes in-frame clones alone and lacks a portion of them. The V and J calls and the clone size are those of that table, but D and trimming were determined from the DNA. The profile shows about 52,000 clones, around nine tenths of them singletons. This CDR3 is built from 15 residues. Germline CDR1 reads MRHNA; CDR2 reads SNTAGT. Trimming cost V 7 bases and J 3 bases; bases outside gene matches: 12. This receptor was obtained from a man older than 75 with active or convalescent COVID-19. The chain employs TRBV6-4 and TRBJ2-7; TRBD1 agrees at 7 bases. The material sequenced was peripheral blood. The CDR3: CASTGDRVVCYEQYF. Here the CDR3 DNA reads TGTGCCAGCACCGGAGACAGGGTCGTTTGCTACGAGCAGTACTTC.